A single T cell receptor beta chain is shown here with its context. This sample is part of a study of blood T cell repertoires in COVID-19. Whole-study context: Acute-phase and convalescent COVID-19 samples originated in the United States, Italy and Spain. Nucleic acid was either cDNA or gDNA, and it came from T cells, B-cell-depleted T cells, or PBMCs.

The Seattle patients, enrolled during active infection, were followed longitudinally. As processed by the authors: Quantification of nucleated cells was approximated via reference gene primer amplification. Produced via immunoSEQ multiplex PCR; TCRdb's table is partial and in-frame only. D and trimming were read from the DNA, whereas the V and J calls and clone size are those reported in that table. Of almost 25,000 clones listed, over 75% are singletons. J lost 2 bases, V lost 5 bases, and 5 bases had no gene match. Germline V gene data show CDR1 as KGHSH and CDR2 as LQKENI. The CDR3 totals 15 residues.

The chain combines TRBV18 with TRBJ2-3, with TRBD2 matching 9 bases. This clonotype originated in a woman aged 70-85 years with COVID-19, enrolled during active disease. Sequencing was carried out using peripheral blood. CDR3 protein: CASSETSGVTDTQYF. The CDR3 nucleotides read TGTGCCAGCTCAGAGACTAGCGGCGTCACAGATACGCAGTATTTT. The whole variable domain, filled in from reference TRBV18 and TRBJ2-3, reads NAGVMQNPRHLVRRRGQEARLRCSPMKGHSHVYWYRQLPEEGLKFMVYLQKENIIDESGMPKERFSAEFPKEGPSILRIQQVVRGDSAAYFCASSETSGVTDTQYFGPGTRLTVL.